A selection of T cell receptor beta chains follows, all from one sample in a study of vaccination effects on CD4 cells after COVID-19. No antigen has been identified for these receptors. Generated by immunoSEQ multiplex PCR, the TCRdb table keeps only in-frame clones and is missing some. The table has about 40,000 clones, about 70% seen once. Sequencing was performed on CD4+ T cells from PBMCs cultured without peptide, taken after COVID-19 vaccination. All receptors come from a human donor who received a COVID-19 vaccine. Both conserved end residues are part of each CDR3. The D gene is left open where the match is weak. Rows may omit the clone size; those that give it use once, few, many or a size class.

TGTGCCAGCAGCCGGCGGGGAGGGGAAACCTACGAGCAGTACTTC	CASSRRGGETYEQYF	TRBV11-2	few	TRBJ2-7	TRBD2
TGTGCCAGCTCACCATCCGAAGGCACCGGGGAGCTGTTTTTT	CASSPSEGTGELFF	TRBV18	few	TRBJ2-2	.
TGTGCCTGGGGCCCGGGCGGGCGTTTGGCTTTCTTT	CAWGPGGRLAFF	TRBV30	.	TRBJ1-1	.
TGTGCCAGCAGGGACAGGGGGCCGGGCTACACCTTC	CASRDRGPGYTF	TRBV6-6	.	TRBJ1-2	TRBD1
TGTGCCAGCAGCCAAGCCGGGACTAGCAGACAAGAGACCCAGTACTTC	CASSQAGTSRQETQYF	TRBV14	.	TRBJ2-5	TRBD2
TGCGCCAGCAGCCAAGTTATAGGGGTTAATCAGCCCCAGCATTTT	CASSQVIGVNQPQHF	TRBV4-1	.	TRBJ1-5	.
TGTGCCAGCAGCTTAGACGGCTTGGGCTGGGGAAATTTCTTGGGGGACACTGAAGCTTTCTTT	CASSLDGLGWGNFLGDTEAFF	TRBV11-3	.	TRBJ1-1	.
TGTGCCAGCAGCCAACCGGGACTAGGATTCAATGAGCAGTTCTTC	CASSQPGLGFNEQFF	TRBV3-1/TRBV3-2	few	TRBJ2-1	TRBD2
TGCGCCAGCAGCCCCTCGACAGGGAGAGGCGAAAAACTGTTTTTT	CASSPSTGRGEKLFF	TRBV5-1	.	TRBJ1-4	TRBD1
TGTGCCAGCAGCCAAAACAGGGTTCCGAACACCGGGGAGCTGTTTTTT	CASSQNRVPNTGELFF	TRBV3-1/TRBV3-2	.	TRBJ2-2	.
TGCGCCAGCAGCTTGGCACCGGGACAGGCACTAGCGCTAAGCACAGATACGCAGTATTTT	CASSLAPGQALALSTDTQYF	TRBV5-1	.	TRBJ2-3	.
TGCGCCAGCACCCTTCCCGGGGGGGACTATGGCTACACCTTC	CASTLPGGDYGYTF	TRBV5-1	.	TRBJ1-2	.
TGCGCCAGCAGCCAAGATTCCGGCAGGGGACTAGCGGGACGGCGGGCCGAGCAGTACTTC	CASSQDSGRGLAGRRAEQYF	TRBV4-1	few	TRBJ2-7	TRBD2
TGTGCCAGCAGCTCCGGACAGGGGAAGAGTGAGCAGTTCTTC	CASSSGQGKSEQFF	TRBV7-9	once	TRBJ2-1	TRBD1
TGTGCCAGCAGCCACAAAGTAGCGGGGGGGACTAGCACAGATACGCAGTATTTT	CASSHKVAGGTSTDTQYF	TRBV5-4	.	TRBJ2-3	TRBD2
TGTGCCAGCAGCTCTCCGGACGGTTATGAGCAGTACTTC	CASSSPDGYEQYF	TRBV5-4	few	TRBJ2-7	.
TGTGCCAGCAGCTTGGACAGGGGCTCCTACAATGAGCAGTTCTTC	CASSLDRGSYNEQFF	TRBV5-4	once	TRBJ2-1	TRBD1
TGTGCCAGCAGTCGACACCGCCTCAGGGACGTAACAAACCGCACAGATACGCAGTATTTT	CASSRHRLRDVTNRTDTQYF	TRBV6-6	.	TRBJ2-3	.
TGTGCCAGCAGCTTACGAGGAGCGGGAGGGGGGGTGGAAACAGATACGCAGTATTTT	CASSLRGAGGGVETDTQYF	TRBV11-2	.	TRBJ2-3	TRBD2
TGCGCCAGCAGCTTGGGTGGTGGCGGGGGAGAGCAGTTCTTC	CASSLGGGGGEQFF	TRBV5-1	once	TRBJ2-1	TRBD2
TGTGCCAGCAGACCATCTTTCAGGGGGCTAGAAGCTTTCTTT	CASRPSFRGLEAFF	TRBV6-5	once	TRBJ1-1	TRBD1
TGTGCCAGCAGGTCGACTAGCGGGGGCCTGAACACCGGGGAGCTGTTTTTT	CASRSTSGGLNTGELFF	TRBV3-1/TRBV3-2	.	TRBJ2-2	TRBD2
TGTGCCAGCAGTGAAGCAGCAGGGTACGTCTACGAGCAGTACTTC	CASSEAAGYVYEQYF	TRBV6-1	few	TRBJ2-7	.
TGTGCCAGTACCGACATAAGCTTTGGAGGAAACACCATATATTTT	CASTDISFGGNTIYF	TRBV19	.	TRBJ1-3	.
TGCGCCAGCAGCCAAGAAATCGAACTAGCGGGAGAGGAGACCCAGTACTTC	CASSQEIELAGEETQYF	TRBV4-1	.	TRBJ2-5	TRBD2
TGTGCCAGCAGATCTGACACAGATACGCAGTATTTT	CASRSDTDTQYF	TRBV2	.	TRBJ2-3	.
TGTGCCAGCAGCTTGGAATCGCTGGCGGGAGGGGTTTGGGTCTACAATGAGCAGTTCTTC	CASSLESLAGGVWVYNEQFF	TRBV5-4	.	TRBJ2-1	TRBD2
TGCGCCAGCGGACAAACCGGGACTAGCGGGGGGGCGGTCTCGGAGACCCAGTACTTC	CASGQTGTSGGAVSETQYF	TRBV5-1	.	TRBJ2-5	TRBD2
TGTGCCAGTAGTGGGACCTTTAATGAAAAACTGTTTTTT	CASSGTFNEKLFF	TRBV19	.	TRBJ1-4	.
TGCAGTGCTCCTAGGAAAAATGAGCAGTTCTTC	CSAPRKNEQFF	TRBV20-1	.	TRBJ2-1	.
TGTGCCAGCAGTGAAAGTGGCAGGGAATCGGGGACCCAGTACTTC	CASSESGRESGTQYF	TRBV2	.	TRBJ2-5	.
TGTGCCAGCAGTGAATACAGGGGAGAGACCCAGTACTTC	CASSEYRGETQYF	TRBV2	.	TRBJ2-5	TRBD1